This is a list of T cell receptor beta chains from one sample in a study of blood T cell repertoires in COVID-19. This table comes from immunoSEQ multiplex PCR, and its TCRdb copy is limited to in-frame clones, with some not included. The sample carries about 240,000 clones, about four fifths recorded once. Sequencing input: peripheral blood. These TCRs come from a man aged 45-65 years with acute or convalescent COVID-19. Both conserved end residues are part of each CDR3. Each record gives: D gene, V gene, clone size, J gene, CDR3 protein, CDR3 DNA. A D gene is named only where the DNA matches it firmly. Size is stated for part of the rows, as once, few or many counts, or as a class when the clone is expanded.

TRBD1	TRBV12-5	NA	TRBJ2-1	CASGPDRGQKDNEQFF	TGTGCTAGTGGTCCAGACAGGGGCCAAAAAGACAATGAGCAGTTCTTC
TRBD2	TRBV5-1	NA	TRBJ2-1	CASSLASGGEQFF	TGCGCCAGCAGCTTGGCCTCGGGGGGTGAGCAGTTCTTC
TRBD2	TRBV7-9	NA	TRBJ2-5	CASSLVAGGQETQYF	TGTGCCAGCAGCTTAGTAGCGGGGGGGCAGGAGACCCAGTACTTC
NA	TRBV18	NA	TRBJ1-3	CASSPQDTYSGNTIYF	TGTGCCAGCTCACCACAGGACACTTACTCTGGAAACACCATATATTTT
NA	TRBV11-1	once	TRBJ1-2	CASSAASGWIDYGYTF	TGTGCCAGCAGTGCCGCCTCGGGATGGATTGACTATGGCTACACCTTC
NA	TRBV19	NA	TRBJ1-6	CASGGGDYNSPLHF	TGTGCCAGTGGCGGGGGCGACTATAATTCACCCCTCCACTTT
NA	TRBV14	NA	TRBJ1-2	CASSPRRAVYGYTF	TGTGCCAGCAGCCCCCGCAGGGCAGTCTATGGCTACACCTTC
TRBD1	TRBV2	NA	TRBJ2-5	CASSESRGMETQYF	TGTGCCAGCAGTGAGAGCAGGGGGATGGAGACCCAGTACTTC
NA	TRBV3-1/TRBV3-2	NA	TRBJ1-3	CASSQDSGVRNTIYF	TGTGCCAGCAGCCAAGACTCAGGGGTACGGAACACCATATATTTT
NA	TRBV11-2	NA	TRBJ2-6	CASSPIHRGGPFWANVLTF	TGTGCCAGCAGCCCAATTCATAGAGGGGGACCGTTCTGGGCCAACGTCCTGACTTTC
TRBD1	TRBV10-3	once	TRBJ1-6	CAISPILTGDSPLHF	TGTGCCATCAGTCCCATTTTGACAGGGGATTCACCCCTCCACTTT
TRBD2	TRBV19	NA	TRBJ2-3	CASSMRLAGRDTQYF	TGTGCCAGTAGTATGAGGCTAGCGGGGAGAGATACGCAGTATTTT
TRBD2	TRBV7-2	few	TRBJ2-3	CASSLGLAGGSSTDTQYF	TGTGCCAGCAGCTTAGGCCTAGCGGGGGGATCTAGCACAGATACGCAGTATTTT
TRBD1	TRBV19	few	TRBJ1-5	CASSIYGTGGNQPQHF	TGTGCCAGTAGTATTTACGGGACAGGGGGCAATCAGCCCCAGCATTTT
NA	TRBV6-5	few	TRBJ1-2	CASSLQGGSWGYTF	TGTGCCAGCAGTCTTCAGGGAGGGAGCTGGGGCTACACCTTC
NA	TRBV5-1	once	TRBJ2-5	CASSSNTGGGETQYF	TGCGCCAGCAGCTCGAATACAGGGGGAGGGGAGACCCAGTACTTC
TRBD2	TRBV7-9	NA	TRBJ2-1	CASSLGWEGRNEQFF	TGTGCCAGCAGCTTAGGATGGGAGGGGCGGAATGAGCAGTTCTTC
NA	TRBV7-9	NA	TRBJ1-3	CASSSSGMDTIYF	TGTGCCAGCAGCTCGTCAGGGATGGACACCATATATTTT
NA	TRBV6-5	NA	TRBJ2-1	CATTRYNEQFF	TGTGCCACGACTAGATACAATGAGCAGTTCTTC
TRBD1	TRBV27	NA	TRBJ2-1	CASRKQGPEVYNEQFF	TGTGCCAGCAGGAAACAGGGGCCGGAGGTCTACAATGAGCAGTTCTTC
NA	TRBV5-1	NA	TRBJ1-4	CASSFGTIATNEKLFF	TGCGCCAGCAGCTTTGGCACCATTGCAACTAATGAAAAACTGTTTTTT
NA	TRBV5-4	NA	TRBJ1-6	CASSWGGVSSSYNSPLHF	TGTGCCAGCAGCTGGGGGGGGGTCTCGAGCTCCTATAATTCACCCCTCCACTTT
TRBD2	TRBV28	NA	TRBJ2-3	CASLRRRGRPGSGSTDTQYF	TGTGCCAGCCTTAGACGGCGGGGCCGTCCTGGTAGCGGGAGCACAGATACGCAGTATTTT
TRBD2	TRBV6-4	many	TRBJ2-3	CASSQSLADTDTQYF	TGTGCCAGCAGTCAATCACTAGCGGACACAGATACGCAGTATTTT
NA	TRBV10-1	NA	TRBJ1-4	CASSPEGNGEKLFF	TGCGCCAGCAGCCCAGAGGGTAACGGTGAAAAACTGTTTTTT
TRBD1	TRBV9	NA	TRBJ2-1	CASSVRGQGPYNEQFF	TGTGCCAGCAGCGTAAGGGGACAGGGACCCTACAATGAGCAGTTCTTC
TRBD2	TRBV10-3	NA	TRBJ2-1	CAISGILALSYNEQFF	TGTGCCATCAGTGGGATACTAGCGCTCTCCTACAATGAGCAGTTCTTC
TRBD2	TRBV10-2	NA	TRBJ2-1	CASGGTTVGEQFF	TGCGCCAGCGGGGGGACTACCGTCGGTGAGCAGTTCTTC
NA	TRBV6-4	few	TRBJ1-5	CAKAGGGRNQPQHF	TGTGCCAAGGCCGGGGGGGGCCGCAATCAGCCCCAGCATTTT
NA	TRBV21-1	NA	TRBJ2-7	CAGRGGQGDSYEQYF	TGTGCCGGACGCGGGGGACAGGGAGACTCCTACGAGCAGTACTTC
NA	TRBV6-6	NA	TRBJ1-4	CASRHRTANEKLFF	TGTGCCAGCAGACATCGGACAGCAAATGAAAAACTGTTTTTT
NA	TRBV19	NA	TRBJ2-2	CASSPTTTGELFF	TGTGCCAGTAGTCCGACAACCACCGGGGAGCTGTTTTTT
NA	TRBV21-1	NA	TRBJ2-5	CASTLTGAGGQETQYF	TGTGCCAGCACCCTAACAGGGGCGGGTGGGCAAGAGACCCAGTACTTC
TRBD1	TRBV2	NA	TRBJ2-7	CASTQTRDSYEQYF	TGTGCCAGCACTCAGACGAGGGACAGCTACGAGCAGTACTTC
TRBD1	TRBV6-5	NA	TRBJ1-2	CASRVTGVGYTF	TGTGCCAGCAGGGTGACAGGGGTAGGCTACACCTTC
TRBD1	TRBV15	once	TRBJ1-2	CATSRGNRGYGYTF	TGTGCCACCAGCAGAGGAAACAGGGGGTATGGCTACACCTTC
TRBD2	TRBV27	NA	TRBJ2-3	CASSSRLFERDTDTQYF	TGTGCCAGCAGTTCCCGCCTTTTTGAGCGGGATACAGATACGCAGTATTTT
NA	TRBV2	NA	TRBJ2-2	CASSDQVAGELFF	TGTGCCAGCAGTGATCAGGTGGCCGGGGAGCTGTTTTTT
NA	TRBV18	NA	TRBJ1-5	CATTGGSNQPQHF	TGTGCCACCACCGGCGGGTCCAATCAGCCCCAGCATTTT
TRBD1	TRBV29-1	NA	TRBJ1-2	CSVEPGQSYGYTF	TGCAGCGTTGAACCGGGACAGAGCTATGGCTACACCTTC
NA	TRBV5-1	NA	TRBJ1-4	CASSLGTQGEKLFF	TGCGCCAGCAGCTTGGGGACCCAGGGCGAAAAACTGTTTTTT
NA	TRBV3-1/TRBV3-2	NA	TRBJ2-3	CASREGDTQYF	TGTGCCAGCAGAGAGGGTGATACGCAGTATTTT
TRBD2	TRBV5-1	NA	TRBJ2-1	CASSLVAGREQFF	TGCGCCAGCAGCTTGGTAGCCGGGAGGGAGCAGTTCTTC
TRBD2	TRBV3-1/TRBV3-2	NA	TRBJ2-1	CASSPSSGPYNEQFF	TGTGCCAGCAGCCCTTCTAGCGGACCGTACAATGAGCAGTTCTTC
TRBD2	TRBV9	NA	TRBJ2-1	CASSVDAGGFHNEQFF	TGTGCCAGCAGCGTAGACGCGGGAGGCTTCCACAATGAGCAGTTCTTC
NA	TRBV5-5	NA	TRBJ1-1	CASSRSVLNTEAFF	TGTGCCAGCAGCCGCAGCGTCCTGAACACTGAAGCTTTCTTT
TRBD1	TRBV5-5	NA	TRBJ1-2	CASSWTGNYGYTF	TGTGCCAGCAGCTGGACAGGGAACTATGGCTACACCTTC
TRBD2	TRBV9	NA	TRBJ2-3	CASSVGSSGGDTDTQYF	TGTGCCAGCAGCGTAGGGTCTAGCGGGGGGGACACAGATACGCAGTATTTT